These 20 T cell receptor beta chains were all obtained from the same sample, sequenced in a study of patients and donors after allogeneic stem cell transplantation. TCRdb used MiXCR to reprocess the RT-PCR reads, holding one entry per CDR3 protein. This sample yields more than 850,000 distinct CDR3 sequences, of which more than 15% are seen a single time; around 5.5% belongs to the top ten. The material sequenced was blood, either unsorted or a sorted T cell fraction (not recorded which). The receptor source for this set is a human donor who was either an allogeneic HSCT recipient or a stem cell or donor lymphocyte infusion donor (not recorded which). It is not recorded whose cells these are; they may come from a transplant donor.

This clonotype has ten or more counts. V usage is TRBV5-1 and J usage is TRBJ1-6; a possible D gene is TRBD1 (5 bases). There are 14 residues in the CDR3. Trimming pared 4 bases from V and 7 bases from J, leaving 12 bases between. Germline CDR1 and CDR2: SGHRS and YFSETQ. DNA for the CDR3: TGCGCCAGCAGCCTACAGGATGTAAATTCACCCCTCCACTTT. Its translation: CASSLQDVNSPLHF.

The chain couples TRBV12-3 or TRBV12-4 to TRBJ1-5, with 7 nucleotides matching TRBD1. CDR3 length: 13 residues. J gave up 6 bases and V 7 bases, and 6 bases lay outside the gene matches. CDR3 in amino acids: CASTPDRAQPQHF. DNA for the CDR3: TGTGCCAGCACCCCTGACAGGGCTCAGCCCCAGCATTTT.

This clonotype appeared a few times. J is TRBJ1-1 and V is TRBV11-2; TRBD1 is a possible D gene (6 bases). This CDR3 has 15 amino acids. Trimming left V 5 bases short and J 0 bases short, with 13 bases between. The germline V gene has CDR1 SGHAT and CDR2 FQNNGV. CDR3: CASSPWEGVNTEAFF. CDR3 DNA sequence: TGTGCCAGCAGCCCCTGGGAGGGGGTGAACACTGAAGCTTTCTTT.

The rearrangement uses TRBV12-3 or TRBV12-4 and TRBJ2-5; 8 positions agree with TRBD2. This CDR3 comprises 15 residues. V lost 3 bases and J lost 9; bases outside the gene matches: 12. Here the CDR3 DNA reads TGTGCCAGCAGTTTGATGGTAGCGGGGTCTGGGGCCCAGTACTTC. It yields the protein CASSLMVAGSGAQYF.

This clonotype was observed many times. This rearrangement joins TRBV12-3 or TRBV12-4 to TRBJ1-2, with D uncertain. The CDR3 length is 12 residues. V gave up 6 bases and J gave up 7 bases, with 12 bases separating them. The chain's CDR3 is CASSRTPRGYTF. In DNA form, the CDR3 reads TGTGCCAGCAGCCGCACCCCCCGTGGCTACACCTTC.

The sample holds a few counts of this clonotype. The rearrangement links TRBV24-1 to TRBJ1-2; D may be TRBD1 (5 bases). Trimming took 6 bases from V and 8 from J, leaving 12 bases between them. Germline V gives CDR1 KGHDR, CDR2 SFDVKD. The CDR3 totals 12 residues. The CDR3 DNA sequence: TGTGCCACCAGTAACCAGGGTTGGGGCTACACCTTC. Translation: CATSNQGWGYTF.

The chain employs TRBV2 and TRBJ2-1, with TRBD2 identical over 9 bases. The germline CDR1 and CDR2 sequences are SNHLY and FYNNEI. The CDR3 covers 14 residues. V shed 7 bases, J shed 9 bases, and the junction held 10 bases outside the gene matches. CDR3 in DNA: TGTGCCAGCAATCTCTTAGCGGGAGAGGGTGAGCAGTTCTTC. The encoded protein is CASNLLAGEGEQFF. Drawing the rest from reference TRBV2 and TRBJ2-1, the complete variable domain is EPEVTQTPSHQVTQMGQEVILRCVPISNHLYFYWYRQILGQKVEFLVSFYNNEISEKSEIFDDQFSVERPDGSNFTLKIRSTKLEDSAMYFCASNLLAGEGEQFFGPGTRLTVL.

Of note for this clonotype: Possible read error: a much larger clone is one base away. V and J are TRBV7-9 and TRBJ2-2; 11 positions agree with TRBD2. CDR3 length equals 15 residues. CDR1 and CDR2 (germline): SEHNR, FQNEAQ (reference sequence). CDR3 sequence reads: CASSPGLAVTAELFF. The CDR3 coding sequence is TGTGCCAGCAGCCCGGGACTAGCGGTCACCGCGGAGCTGTTTTTT.

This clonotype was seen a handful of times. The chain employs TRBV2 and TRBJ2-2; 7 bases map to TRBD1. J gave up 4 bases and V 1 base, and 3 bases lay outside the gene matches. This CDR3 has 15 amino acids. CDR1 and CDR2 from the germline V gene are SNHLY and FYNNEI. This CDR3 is CASSEVTGSTGELFF. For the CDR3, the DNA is TGTGCCAGCAGTGAAGTGACAGGGTCCACCGGGGAGCTGTTTTTT.

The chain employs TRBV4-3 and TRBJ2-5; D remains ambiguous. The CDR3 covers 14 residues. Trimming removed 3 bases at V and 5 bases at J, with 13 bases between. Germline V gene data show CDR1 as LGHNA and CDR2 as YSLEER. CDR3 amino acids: CASSHVDAAETQYF. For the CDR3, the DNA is TGCGCCAGCAGCCACGTGGACGCGGCGGAGACCCAGTACTTC.

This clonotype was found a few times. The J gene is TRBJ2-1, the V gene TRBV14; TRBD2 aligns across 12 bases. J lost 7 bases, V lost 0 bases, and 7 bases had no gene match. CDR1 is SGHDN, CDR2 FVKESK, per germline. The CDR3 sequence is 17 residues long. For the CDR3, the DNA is TGTGCCAGCAGCCAAGATCTCAGACTAGCGGGAGTTAATGAGCAGTTCTTC. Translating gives CASSQDLRLAGVNEQFF.

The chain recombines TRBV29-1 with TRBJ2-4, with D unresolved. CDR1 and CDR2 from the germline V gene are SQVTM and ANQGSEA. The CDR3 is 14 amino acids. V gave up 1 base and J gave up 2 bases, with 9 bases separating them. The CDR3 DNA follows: TGCAGCGTTGAAGGCCTCGGTTCCAAAAACATTCAGTACTTC. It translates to CSVEGLGSKNIQYF.

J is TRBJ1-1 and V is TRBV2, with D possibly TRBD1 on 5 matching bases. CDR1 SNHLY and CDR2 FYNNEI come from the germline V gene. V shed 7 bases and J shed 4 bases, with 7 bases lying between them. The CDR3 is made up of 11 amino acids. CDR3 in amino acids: CASMGGTEAFF. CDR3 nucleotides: TGTGCCAGCATGGGGGGCACTGAAGCTTTCTTT.

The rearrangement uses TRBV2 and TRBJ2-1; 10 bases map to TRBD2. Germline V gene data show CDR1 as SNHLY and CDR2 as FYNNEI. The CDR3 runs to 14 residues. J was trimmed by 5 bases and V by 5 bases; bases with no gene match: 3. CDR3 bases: TGTGCCAGCAGTTCTAGCGGGGGACACAATGAGCAGTTCTTC. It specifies CASSSSGGHNEQFF. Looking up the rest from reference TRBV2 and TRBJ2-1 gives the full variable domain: EPEVTQTPSHQVTQMGQEVILRCVPISNHLYFYWYRQILGQKVEFLVSFYNNEISEKSEIFDDQFSVERPDGSNFTLKIRSTKLEDSAMYFCASSSSGGHNEQFFGPGTRLTVL.

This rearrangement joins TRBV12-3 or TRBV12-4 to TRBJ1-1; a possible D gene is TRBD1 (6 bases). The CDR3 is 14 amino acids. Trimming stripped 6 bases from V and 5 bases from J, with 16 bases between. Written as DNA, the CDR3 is TGTGCCAGCAGCCTTGGACAGCCGGGGACTGAAGCTTTCTTT. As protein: CASSLGQPGTEAFF.

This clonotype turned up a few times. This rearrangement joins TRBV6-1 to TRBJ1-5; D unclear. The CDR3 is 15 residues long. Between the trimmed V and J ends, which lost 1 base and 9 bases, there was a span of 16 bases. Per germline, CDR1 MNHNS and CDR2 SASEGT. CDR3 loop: CASSEGPGTVLPQHF. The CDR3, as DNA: TGTGCCAGCAGTGAAGGGCCTGGTACCGTGTTGCCCCAGCATTTT.

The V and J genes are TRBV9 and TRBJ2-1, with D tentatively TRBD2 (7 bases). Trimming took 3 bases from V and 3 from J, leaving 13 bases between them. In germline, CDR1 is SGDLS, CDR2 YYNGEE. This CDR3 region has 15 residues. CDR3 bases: TGTGCCAGCAGCGGAGGGAGGGGGGGCTACAATGAGCAGTTCTTC. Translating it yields CASSGGRGGYNEQFF. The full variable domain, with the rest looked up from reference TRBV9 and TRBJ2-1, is DSGVTQTPKHLITATGQRVTLRCSPRSGDLSVYWYQQSLDQGLQFLIQYYNGEERAKGNILERFSAQQFPDLHSELNLSSLELGDSALYFCASSGGRGGYNEQFFGPGTRLTVL.

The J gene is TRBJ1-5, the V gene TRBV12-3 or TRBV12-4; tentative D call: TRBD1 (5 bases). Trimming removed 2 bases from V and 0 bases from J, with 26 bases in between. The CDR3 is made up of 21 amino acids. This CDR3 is CASSLRVVGTSGQNSNQPQHF. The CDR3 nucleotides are TGTGCCAGCAGTTTACGGGTGGTCGGGACCTCTGGGCAGAATAGCAATCAGCCCCAGCATTTT.

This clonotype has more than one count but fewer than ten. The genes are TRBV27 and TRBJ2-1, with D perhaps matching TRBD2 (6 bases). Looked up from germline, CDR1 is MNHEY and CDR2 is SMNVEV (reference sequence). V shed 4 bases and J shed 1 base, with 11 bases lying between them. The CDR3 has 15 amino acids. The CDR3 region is CASSSPRGSYNEQFF. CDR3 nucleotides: TGTGCCAGCAGTTCCCCACGGGGGTCCTACAATGAGCAGTTCTTC.

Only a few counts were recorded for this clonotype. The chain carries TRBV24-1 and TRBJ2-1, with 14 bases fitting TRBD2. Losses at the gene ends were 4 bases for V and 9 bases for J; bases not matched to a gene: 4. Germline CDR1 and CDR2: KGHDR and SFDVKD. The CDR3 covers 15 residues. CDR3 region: CATSEATSGRVEQFF. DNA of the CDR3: TGTGCCACCAGTGAAGCGACTAGCGGGAGGGTTGAGCAGTTCTTC.